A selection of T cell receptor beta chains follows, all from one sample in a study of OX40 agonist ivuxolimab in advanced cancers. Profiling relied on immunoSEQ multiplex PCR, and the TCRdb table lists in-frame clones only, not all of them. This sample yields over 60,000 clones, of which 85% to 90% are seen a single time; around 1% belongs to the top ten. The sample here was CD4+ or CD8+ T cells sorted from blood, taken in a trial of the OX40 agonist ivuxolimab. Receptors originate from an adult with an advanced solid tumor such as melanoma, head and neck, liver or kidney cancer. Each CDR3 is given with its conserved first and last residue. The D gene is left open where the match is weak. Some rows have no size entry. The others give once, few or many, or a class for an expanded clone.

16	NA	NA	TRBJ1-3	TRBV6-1	CASSELGQSSGNTIYF	TGTGCCAGCAGTGAACTGGGGCAGAGCTCTGGAAACACCATATATTTT
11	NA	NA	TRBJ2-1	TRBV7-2	CASSLLNEQFF	TGTGCCAGCAGCTTACTCAATGAGCAGTTCTTC
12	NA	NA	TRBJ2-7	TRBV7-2	CASRDPSYEQYF	TGTGCCAGCAGGGACCCGTCCTACGAGCAGTACTTC
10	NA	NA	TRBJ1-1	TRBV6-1	CASMRGWAFF	TGTGCCAGCATGCGAGGGTGGGCTTTCTTT
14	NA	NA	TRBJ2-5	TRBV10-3	CAISESTGQETQYF	TGTGCCATCAGTGAGTCCACGGGGCAAGAGACCCAGTACTTC
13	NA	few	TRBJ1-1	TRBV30	CAWSRPRSAEAFF	TGTGCCTGGAGCCGGCCCCGGAGCGCTGAAGCTTTCTTT
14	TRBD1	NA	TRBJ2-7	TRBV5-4	CASSSDRIAYEQYF	TGTGCCAGCAGTTCGGACAGGATAGCCTACGAGCAGTACTTC
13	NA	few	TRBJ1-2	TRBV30	CAWSPNPKAGYTF	TGTGCCTGGAGCCCAAACCCGAAAGCTGGCTACACCTTC
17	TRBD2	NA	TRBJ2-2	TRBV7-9	CASSLPRLLAGTGELFF	TGTGCCAGCAGCTTACCGAGGCTACTAGCGGGCACCGGGGAGCTGTTTTTT
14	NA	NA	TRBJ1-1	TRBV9	CASSTRARVTEAFF	TGTGCCAGCAGCACCCGAGCCAGGGTCACTGAAGCTTTCTTT
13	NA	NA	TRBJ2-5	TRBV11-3	CASSPGGRETQYF	TGTGCCAGCAGCCCCGGAGGGAGGGAGACCCAGTACTTC
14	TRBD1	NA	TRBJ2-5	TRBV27	CASSFDRVAETQYF	TGTGCCAGCAGTTTCGACAGGGTGGCGGAGACCCAGTACTTC
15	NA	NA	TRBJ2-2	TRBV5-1	CASSVGSANTGELFF	TGCGCCAGCAGCGTCGGGTCAGCGAACACCGGGGAGCTGTTTTTT
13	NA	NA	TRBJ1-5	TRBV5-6	CASSLTGIKPQHF	TGTGCCAGCAGCTTGACAGGTATCAAGCCCCAGCATTTT
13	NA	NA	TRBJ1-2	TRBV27	CASSLWGSQSYTF	TGTGCCAGCAGTTTGTGGGGTTCTCAGAGCTACACCTTC
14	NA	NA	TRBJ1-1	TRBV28	CASSRGGMNTEAFF	TGTGCCAGCAGTCGGGGGGGGATGAACACTGAAGCTTTCTTT
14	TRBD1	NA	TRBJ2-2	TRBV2	CASRGTANTGELFF	TGTGCCAGCAGGGGGACAGCGAACACCGGGGAGCTGTTTTTT
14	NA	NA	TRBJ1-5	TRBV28	CASSFSSSNQPQHF	TGTGCCAGCAGTTTTAGCAGTAGCAATCAGCCCCAGCATTTT
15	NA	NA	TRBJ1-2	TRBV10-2	CASSESREAYYGYTF	TGCGCCAGCAGTGAGTCGAGGGAGGCATACTATGGCTACACCTTC
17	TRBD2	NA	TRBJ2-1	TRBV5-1	CASSLSVAGMKVDEQFF	TGCGCCAGCAGCTTGTCCGTAGCGGGAATGAAAGTGGATGAGCAGTTCTTC
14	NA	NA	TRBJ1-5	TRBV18	CASSPGGGNQPQHF	TGTGCCAGCTCACCAGGAGGTGGCAATCAGCCCCAGCATTTT
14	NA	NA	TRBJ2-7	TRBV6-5	CASSLSGFAYEQYF	TGTGCCAGCAGTTTAAGCGGGTTTGCCTACGAGCAGTACTTC